The rows below give T cell receptor beta chains drawn from one sample of a study of T cells after yellow fever vaccination. Via MiXCR, TCRdb re-called the 5' RACE reads, giving one row per CDR3 protein. The sample lists 68,000 or so distinct CDR3 sequences; about 7% were seen once. The specimen was CD8+ T cells sorted from PBMCs, collected 15 days after the yellow fever booster vaccination. All receptors come from a man younger than 45 who received the YFV17D yellow fever vaccine. The CDR3 runs from the conserved cysteine through the conserved F or W. A D gene is named only where the DNA matches it firmly. Not every row has a clone size; where given, it reads once, few, many or a size class.

TRBD2,TRBJ2-7,many,TRBV30,TGTGCCTGGATGACCCCCCCCACCAAAGCGGGAGACTACGAGCAGTACTTC,CAWMTPPTKAGDYEQYF
-,TRBJ1-1,many,TRBV29-1,TGCAGCGGGCAAGGGGGGGCTGAAGCTTTCTTT,CSGQGGAEAFF
-,TRBJ1-1,many,TRBV29-1,TGCAGCGTCGAAGATTCCGGGACTGAAGCTTTCTTT,CSVEDSGTEAFF
-,TRBJ2-7,-,TRBV4-2,TGTGCCAGCAGCCAAGGGGTCATGACGTACGAGCAGTACTTC,CASSQGVMTYEQYF
TRBD1,TRBJ1-2,few,TRBV20-1,TGCAGTGCTCTCGGACAGGATGGGTATGGCTACACCTTC,CSALGQDGYGYTF
-,TRBJ1-5,many,TRBV6-1,TGTGCCAGCAGTGTATACCTTAGTAGCAATCAGCCCCAGCATTTT,CASSVYLSSNQPQHF
-,TRBJ2-7,many,TRBV29-1,TGCAGCGCGTTGGGGCCCTACGAGCAGTACTTC,CSALGPYEQYF
-,TRBJ1-1,many,TRBV7-8,TGTGCCAGCAGCTTAGCGAACGGATTCACTACGAACACTGAAGCTTTCTTT,CASSLANGFTTNTEAFF
-,TRBJ2-1,many,TRBV12-3/TRBV12-4,TGTGCCAGCAGGCTCGGGGCTGATGAGCAGTTCTTC,CASRLGADEQFF
-,TRBJ2-1,many,TRBV27,TGTGCCAGCAGAGGACTAAGGGATGAGCAGTTCTTC,CASRGLRDEQFF